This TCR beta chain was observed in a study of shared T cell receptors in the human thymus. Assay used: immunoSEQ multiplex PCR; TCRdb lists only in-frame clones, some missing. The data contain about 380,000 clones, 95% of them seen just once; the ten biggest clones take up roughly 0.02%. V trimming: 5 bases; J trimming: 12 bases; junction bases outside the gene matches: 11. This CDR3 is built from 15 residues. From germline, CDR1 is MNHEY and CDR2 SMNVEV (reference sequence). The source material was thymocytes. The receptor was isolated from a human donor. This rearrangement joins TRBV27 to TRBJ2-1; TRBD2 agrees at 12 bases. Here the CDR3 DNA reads TGTGCCAGCAGTCCTACCCAACTAGCGGGAGGTGGGCAGTTCTTC. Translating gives CASSPTQLAGGGQFF.